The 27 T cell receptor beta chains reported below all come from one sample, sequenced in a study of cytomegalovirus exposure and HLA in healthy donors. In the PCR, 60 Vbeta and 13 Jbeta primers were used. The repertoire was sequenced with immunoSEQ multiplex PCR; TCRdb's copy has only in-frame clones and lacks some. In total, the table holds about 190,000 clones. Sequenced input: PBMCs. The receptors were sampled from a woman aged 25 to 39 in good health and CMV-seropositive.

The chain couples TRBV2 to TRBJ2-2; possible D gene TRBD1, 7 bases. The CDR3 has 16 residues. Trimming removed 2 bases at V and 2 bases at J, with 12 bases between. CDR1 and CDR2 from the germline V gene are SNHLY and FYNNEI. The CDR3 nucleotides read TGTGCCAGCAGTGAACGCGGGACAGCAAACACCGGGGAGCTGTTTTTT. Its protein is CASSERGTANTGELFF.

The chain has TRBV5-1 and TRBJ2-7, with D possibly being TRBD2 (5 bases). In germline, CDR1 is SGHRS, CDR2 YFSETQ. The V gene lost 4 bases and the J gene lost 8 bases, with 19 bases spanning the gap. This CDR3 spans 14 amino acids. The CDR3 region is CASSPYRDTSKQYF. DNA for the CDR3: TGCGCCAGCAGCCCATACCGGGATACGAGTAAGCAGTACTTC.

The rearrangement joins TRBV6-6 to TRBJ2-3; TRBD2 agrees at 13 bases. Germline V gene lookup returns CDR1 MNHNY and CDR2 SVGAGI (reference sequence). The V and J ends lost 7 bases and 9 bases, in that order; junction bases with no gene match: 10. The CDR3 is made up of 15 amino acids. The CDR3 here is CASTVGLAGDGTQYF. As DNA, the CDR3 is TGTGCCAGCACCGTCGGACTAGCGGGAGACGGGACGCAGTATTTT.

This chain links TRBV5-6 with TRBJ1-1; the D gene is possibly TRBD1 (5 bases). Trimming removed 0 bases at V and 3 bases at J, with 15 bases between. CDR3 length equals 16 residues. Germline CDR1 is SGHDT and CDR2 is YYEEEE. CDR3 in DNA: TGTGCCAGCAGCTTGGTAGGGCAACGCAGGGACACTGAAGCTTTCTTT. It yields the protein CASSLVGQRRDTEAFF.

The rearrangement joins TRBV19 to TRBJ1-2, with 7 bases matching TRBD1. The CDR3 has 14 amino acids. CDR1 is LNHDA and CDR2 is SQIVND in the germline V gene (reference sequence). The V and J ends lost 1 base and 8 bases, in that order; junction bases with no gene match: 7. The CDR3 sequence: CASSIAQGTGGYTF. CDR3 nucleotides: TGTGCCAGTAGTATAGCACAGGGGACGGGGGGCTACACCTTC.

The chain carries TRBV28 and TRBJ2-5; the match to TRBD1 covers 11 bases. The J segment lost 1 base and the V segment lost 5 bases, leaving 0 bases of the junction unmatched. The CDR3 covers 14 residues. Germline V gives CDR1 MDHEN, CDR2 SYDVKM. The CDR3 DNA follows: TGTGCCAGCAGTGGGACAGGGGGCCAAGAGACCCAGTACTTC. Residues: CASSGTGGQETQYF.

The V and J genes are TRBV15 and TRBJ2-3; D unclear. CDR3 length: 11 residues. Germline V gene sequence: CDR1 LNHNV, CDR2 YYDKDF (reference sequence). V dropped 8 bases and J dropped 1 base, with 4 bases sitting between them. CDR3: CATEGTDTQYF. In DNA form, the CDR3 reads TGTGCCACCGAGGGCACAGATACGCAGTATTTT.

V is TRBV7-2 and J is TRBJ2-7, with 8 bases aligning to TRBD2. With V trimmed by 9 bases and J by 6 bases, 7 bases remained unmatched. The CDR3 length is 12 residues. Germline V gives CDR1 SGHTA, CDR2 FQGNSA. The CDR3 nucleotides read TGTGCCAGTAGGACTAGCATAAGCGAGCAGTACTTC. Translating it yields CASRTSISEQYF.

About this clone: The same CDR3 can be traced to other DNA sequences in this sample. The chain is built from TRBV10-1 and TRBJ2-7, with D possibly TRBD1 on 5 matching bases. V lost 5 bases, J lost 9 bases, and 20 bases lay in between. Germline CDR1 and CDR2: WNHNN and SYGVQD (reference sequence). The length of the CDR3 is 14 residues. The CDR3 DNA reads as TGCGCCAGCAGTCCCGACAGATTAACTACGAGGCAGTACTTC. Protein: CASSPDRLTTRQYF.

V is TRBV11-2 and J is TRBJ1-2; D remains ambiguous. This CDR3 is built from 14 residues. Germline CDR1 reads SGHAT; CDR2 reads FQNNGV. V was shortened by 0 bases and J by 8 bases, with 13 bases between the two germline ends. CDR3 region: CASSLDLVTRGYTF. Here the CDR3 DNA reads TGTGCCAGCAGCTTAGATCTCGTGACTAGGGGCTACACCTTC.

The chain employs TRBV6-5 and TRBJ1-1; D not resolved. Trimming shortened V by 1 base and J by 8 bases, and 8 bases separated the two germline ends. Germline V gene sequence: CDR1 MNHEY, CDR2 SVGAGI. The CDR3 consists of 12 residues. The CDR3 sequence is CASSYFGGEAFF. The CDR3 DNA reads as TGTGCCAGCAGTTACTTTGGAGGAGAAGCTTTCTTT.

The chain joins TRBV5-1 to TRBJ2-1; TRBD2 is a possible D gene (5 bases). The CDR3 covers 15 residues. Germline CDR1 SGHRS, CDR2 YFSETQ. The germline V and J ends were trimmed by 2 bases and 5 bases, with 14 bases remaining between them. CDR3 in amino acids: CASSFNPRENNEQFF. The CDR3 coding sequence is TGCGCCAGCAGCTTCAATCCGAGGGAAAACAATGAGCAGTTCTTC.

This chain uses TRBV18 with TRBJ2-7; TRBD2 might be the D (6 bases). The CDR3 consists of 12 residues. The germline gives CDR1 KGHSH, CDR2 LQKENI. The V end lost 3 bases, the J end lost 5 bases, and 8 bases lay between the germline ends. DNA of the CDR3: TGTGCCAGCTCACCTCGGGAGAACGAGCAGTACTTC. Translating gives CASSPRENEQYF.

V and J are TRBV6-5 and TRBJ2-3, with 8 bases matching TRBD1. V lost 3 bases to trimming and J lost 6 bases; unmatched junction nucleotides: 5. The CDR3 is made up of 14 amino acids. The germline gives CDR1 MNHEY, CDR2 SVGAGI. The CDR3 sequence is CASSYGQGADTQYF. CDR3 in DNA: TGTGCCAGCAGTTATGGACAGGGTGCGGATACGCAGTATTTT.

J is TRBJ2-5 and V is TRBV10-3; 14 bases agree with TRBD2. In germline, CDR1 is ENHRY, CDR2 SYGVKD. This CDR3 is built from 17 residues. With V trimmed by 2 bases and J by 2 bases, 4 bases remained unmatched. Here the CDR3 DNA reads TGTGCCATCAGTGAGACGGGACTAGCGGGAGCGCAAGAGACCCAGTACTTC. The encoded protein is CAISETGLAGAQETQYF.

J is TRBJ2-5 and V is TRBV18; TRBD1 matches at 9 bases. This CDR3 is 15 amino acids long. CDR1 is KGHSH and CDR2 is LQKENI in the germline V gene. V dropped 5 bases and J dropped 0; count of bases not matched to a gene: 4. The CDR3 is CASSLQGANQETQYF. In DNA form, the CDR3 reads TGTGCCAGCTCATTACAGGGGGCTAACCAAGAGACCCAGTACTTC.

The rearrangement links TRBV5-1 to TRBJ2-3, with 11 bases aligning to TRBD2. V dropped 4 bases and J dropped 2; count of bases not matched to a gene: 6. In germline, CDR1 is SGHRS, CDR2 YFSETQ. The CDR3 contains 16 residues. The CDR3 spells CASSLGLAEPTDTQYF. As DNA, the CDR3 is TGCGCCAGCAGCCTGGGACTAGCGGAGCCCACAGATACGCAGTATTTT.

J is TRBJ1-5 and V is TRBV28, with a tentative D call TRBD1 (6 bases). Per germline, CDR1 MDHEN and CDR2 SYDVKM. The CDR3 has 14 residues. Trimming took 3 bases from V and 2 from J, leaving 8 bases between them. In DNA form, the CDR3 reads TGTGCCAGCAGTTTCAGGGGACGCAATCAGCCCCAGCATTTT. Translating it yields CASSFRGRNQPQHF.

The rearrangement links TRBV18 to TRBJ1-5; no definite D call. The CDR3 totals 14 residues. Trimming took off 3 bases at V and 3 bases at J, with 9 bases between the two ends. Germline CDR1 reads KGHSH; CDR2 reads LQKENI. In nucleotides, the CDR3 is TGTGCCAGCTCACCGGGAGCTCTCAATCAGCCCCAGCATTTT. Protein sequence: CASSPGALNQPQHF.

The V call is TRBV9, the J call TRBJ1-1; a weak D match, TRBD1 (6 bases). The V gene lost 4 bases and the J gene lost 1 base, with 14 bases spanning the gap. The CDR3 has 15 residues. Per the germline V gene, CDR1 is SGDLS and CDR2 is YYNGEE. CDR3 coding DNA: TGTGCCAGCAGCCCCCGTCTGGGACAGAACACTGAAGCTTTCTTT. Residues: CASSPRLGQNTEAFF.

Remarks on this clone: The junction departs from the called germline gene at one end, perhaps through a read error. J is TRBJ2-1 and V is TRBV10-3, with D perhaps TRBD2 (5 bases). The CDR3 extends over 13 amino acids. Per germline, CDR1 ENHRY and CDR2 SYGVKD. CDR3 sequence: CAISDGGRILGIF. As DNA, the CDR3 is TGTGCCATCAGTGATGGCGGGCGGATCTTGGGGATCTTC.

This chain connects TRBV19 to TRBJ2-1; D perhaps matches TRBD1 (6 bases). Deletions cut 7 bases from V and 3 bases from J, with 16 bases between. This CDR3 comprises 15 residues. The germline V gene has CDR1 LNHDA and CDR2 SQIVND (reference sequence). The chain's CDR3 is CASTRQTGGYNEQFF. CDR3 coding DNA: TGTGCCAGTACCCGCCAGACAGGTGGCTACAATGAGCAGTTCTTC.

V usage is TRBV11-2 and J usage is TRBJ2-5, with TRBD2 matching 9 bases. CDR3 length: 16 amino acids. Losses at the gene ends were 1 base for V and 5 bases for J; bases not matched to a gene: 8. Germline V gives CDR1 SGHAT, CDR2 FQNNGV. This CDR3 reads CASSLGGVAGVETQYF. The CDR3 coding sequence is TGTGCCAGCAGCTTAGGAGGGGTAGCGGGGGTTGAGACCCAGTACTTC.

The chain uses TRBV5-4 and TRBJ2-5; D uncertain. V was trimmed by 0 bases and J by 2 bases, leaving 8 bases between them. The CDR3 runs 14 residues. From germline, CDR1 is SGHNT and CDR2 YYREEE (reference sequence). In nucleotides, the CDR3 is TGTGCCAGCAGCTTGGGAGGCCGACAAGAGACCCAGTACTTC. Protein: CASSLGGRQETQYF.

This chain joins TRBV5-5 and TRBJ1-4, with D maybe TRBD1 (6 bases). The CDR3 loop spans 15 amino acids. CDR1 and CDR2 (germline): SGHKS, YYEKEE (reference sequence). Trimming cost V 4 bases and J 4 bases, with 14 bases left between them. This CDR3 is CASSPRGRNNEKLFF. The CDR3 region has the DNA TGTGCCAGCAGCCCCAGGGGCAGGAATAATGAAAAACTGTTTTTT.

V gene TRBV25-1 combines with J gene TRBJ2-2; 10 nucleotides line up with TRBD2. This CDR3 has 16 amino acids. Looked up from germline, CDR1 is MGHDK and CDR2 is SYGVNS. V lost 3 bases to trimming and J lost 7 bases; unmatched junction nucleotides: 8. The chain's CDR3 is CASSELAGGSSGELFF. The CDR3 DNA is TGTGCCAGCAGTGAGTTAGCGGGAGGCTCAAGCGGGGAGCTGTTTTTT.

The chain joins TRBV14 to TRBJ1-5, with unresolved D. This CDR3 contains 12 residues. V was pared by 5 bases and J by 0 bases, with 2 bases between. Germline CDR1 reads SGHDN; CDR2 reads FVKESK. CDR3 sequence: CASSYSNQPQHF. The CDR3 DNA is TGTGCCAGCAGCTATAGCAATCAGCCCCAGCATTTT. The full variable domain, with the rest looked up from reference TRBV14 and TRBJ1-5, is EAGVTQFPSHSVIEKGQTVTLRCDPISGHDNLYWYRRVMGKEIKFLLHFVKESKQDESGMPNNRFLAERTGGTYSTLKVQPAELEDSGVYFCASSYSNQPQHFGDGTRLSIL.